This passage covers 28 T cell receptor beta chains from one sample sequenced in a study of T cell responses to AZD1222 COVID-19 vaccine. Assay used: immunoSEQ multiplex PCR; TCRdb lists only in-frame clones, some missing. Of fewer than 130,000 clones in the sample, 94% were seen once. Specimen: peripheral blood, collected 28 days after the second AZD1222 dose. These receptors were taken from an adult who received the AZD1222 COVID-19 vaccine.

A remark on this clone: The junction shows a germline mismatch at one end, possibly a read error. J is TRBJ2-7 and V is TRBV30, with D possibly matching TRBD1 (6 bases). CDR3 length equals 14 residues. Germline CDR1 and CDR2: GTSNPN and SVGIG (reference sequence). CDR3 loop: CAWSVGGTSHEQYF. In nucleotides, the CDR3 is TGTGCCTGGAGTGTAGGGGGTACCTCCCACGAGCAGTACTTC.

V is TRBV20-1 and J is TRBJ1-1; possibly TRBD1 for D (5 bases). Between the trimmed V and J ends, which lost 3 bases and 5 bases, there was a span of 19 bases. The CDR3 totals 15 residues. Germline values: CDR1 DFQATT, CDR2 SNEGSKA (reference sequence). The CDR3 spells CSASEPGQGGTEAFF. Here the CDR3 DNA reads TGCAGTGCTAGTGAGCCCGGGCAGGGTGGGACTGAAGCTTTCTTT.

Regarding this clone: The junction shows a germline mismatch at one end, possibly a read error. The V gene is TRBV2, the J gene TRBJ1-1; a weak D match, TRBD1 (6 bases). CDR1 is SNHLY and CDR2 is FYNNEI in the germline V gene. The CDR3 is 15 amino acids. CDR3 in amino acids: CASREALTGNTEAFF. The CDR3 coding sequence is TGTGCCAGCAGAGAAGCATTGACAGGGAACACTGAAGCTTTCTTT.

This sequence joins TRBV18 and TRBJ1-2; 9 positions match TRBD1. The junction had 10 bases not matched to a gene; V was cut back by 2 bases and J by 6 bases. Germline V lookup: CDR1 KGHSH, CDR2 LQKENI. The CDR3 is made up of 16 amino acids. The CDR3 spells CASSPESGQGIDGYTF. The CDR3 region has the DNA TGTGCCAGCTCACCAGAATCGGGACAGGGAATCGATGGCTACACCTTC.

The chain links TRBV28 to TRBJ2-7; TRBD1 or TRBD2 may be the D gene (6 bases each). Germline-derived CDR1 and CDR2 are MDHEN and SYDVKM. This CDR3 spans 14 amino acids. V lost 1 base to trimming and J lost 3 bases, with 10 bases between them. The CDR3 loop reads CASSLLEGHYEQYF. As DNA, the CDR3 is TGTGCCAGCAGTTTATTGGAGGGACACTACGAGCAGTACTTC. Together with reference TRBV28 and TRBJ2-7, the CDR3 gives the full variable domain: DVKVTQSSRYLVKRTGEKVFLECVQDMDHENMFWYRQDPGLGLRLIYFSYDVKMKEKGDIPEGYSVSREKKERFSLILESASTNQTSMYLCASSLLEGHYEQYFGPGTRLTVT.

J is TRBJ2-3 and V is TRBV5-1, with D tentatively TRBD2 (6 bases). CDR1 and CDR2 (germline): SGHRS, YFSETQ. With 4 bases removed from V and 2 bases from J, the gap between germline ends came to 14 bases. The CDR3 extends over 15 amino acids. In nucleotides, the CDR3 is TGCGCCAGCAGCGTGGCGACTAGTATCACAGATACGCAGTATTTT. The encoded protein is CASSVATSITDTQYF.

This chain uses TRBV28 with TRBJ2-5, with TRBD1 matching 10 bases. The CDR3 extends over 15 amino acids. From germline, CDR1 is MDHEN and CDR2 SYDVKM. V gave up 8 bases and J gave up 6 bases; unmatched junction bases: 12. The chain's CDR3 is CASWGDRGGQKTQYF. In nucleotides, the CDR3 is TGTGCCAGCTGGGGGGACAGGGGAGGGCAAAAGACCCAGTACTTC.

The gene calls are TRBV7-2 and TRBJ1-1; TRBD1 agrees at 7 bases. Trimming at V came to 1 base and at J to 6 bases, leaving 11 bases not matched to a gene. CDR1 is SGHTA, CDR2 FQGNSA, per germline. CDR3 length: 16 residues. The chain's CDR3 is CASSLESSTGRAEAFF. CDR3 in DNA: TGTGCCAGCAGCTTAGAGTCCTCGACAGGGAGGGCTGAAGCTTTCTTT.

The chain links TRBV28 to TRBJ1-2; 10 bases match TRBD1. Germline V gives CDR1 MDHEN, CDR2 SYDVKM. The CDR3 runs 16 residues. The trim removed 4 bases at V and 4 bases at J, leaving 9 bases unmatched. For the CDR3, the DNA is TGTGCCAGCAGTTCTCGTCCGGGACAGGGGCTCTATGGCTACACCTTC. The encoded protein is CASSSRPGQGLYGYTF.

The CDR3 protein is CASSSPGGQGGYEQYF. The CDR3 nucleotides are TGTGCCAGCAGCTCCCCCGGAGGGCAGGGGGGCTACGAGCAGTACTTC. The chain is built from TRBV11-2 and TRBJ2-7; D perhaps matches TRBD1 (7 bases). The V end was cut by 4 bases, the J end by 3 bases, with 19 bases between. Germline CDR1 reads SGHAT; CDR2 reads FQNNGV. The CDR3 loop spans 16 amino acids.

The chain recombines TRBV5-1 with TRBJ1-1; 11 nucleotides agree with TRBD1. The V gene end was trimmed by 2 bases and the J gene end by 7 bases; junction bases not matched to a gene: 1. The CDR3 contains 13 residues. From germline, CDR1 is SGHRS and CDR2 YFSETQ. This CDR3 reads CASSLGTGGEAFF. For the CDR3, the DNA is TGCGCCAGCAGCTTAGGGACAGGGGGTGAAGCTTTCTTT.

In regard to this clone: Other DNA variants within this sample encode the same CDR3. V is TRBV7-9 and J is TRBJ1-5; maybe TRBD1 (6 bases). Per the germline V gene, CDR1 is SEHNR and CDR2 is FQNEAQ (reference sequence). The CDR3 has 13 residues. The V gene lost 1 base and the J gene lost 5 bases, with 6 bases spanning the gap. CDR3 in amino acids: CASSLEGDQPQHF. The CDR3 coding sequence is TGTGCCAGCAGCTTAGAGGGGGATCAGCCCCAGCATTTT.

The V call is TRBV5-5, the J call TRBJ2-3, with D possibly being TRBD1 (6 bases). There are 16 residues in the CDR3. The germline V and J ends were trimmed by 5 bases and 2 bases, with 18 bases remaining between them. Germline V gene lookup returns CDR1 SGHKS and CDR2 YYEKEE (reference sequence). The DNA of the CDR3 is TGTGCCAGCAGACTCCCAAACAGGGTATCCACAGATACGCAGTATTTT. It codes for CASRLPNRVSTDTQYF.

The chain joins TRBV27 to TRBJ2-1; 10 nucleotides align to TRBD1. Per germline, CDR1 MNHEY and CDR2 SMNVEV (reference sequence). This CDR3 region has 14 residues. The junction had 4 bases not matched to a gene; V was cut back by 2 bases and J by 9 bases. CDR3 DNA sequence: TGTGCCAGCAGTTTAATGGGACAGGGGATTGAGCAGTTCTTC. Amino acid sequence: CASSLMGQGIEQFF.

This clone was counted between two and nine times. The DNA of the CDR3 is TGTGCCAGCAGCCACGGCGGGACGCCTTCTTCCACCATATATTTT. This codes for CASSHGGTPSSTIYF. The chain carries TRBV3-1 (or the pseudogene TRBV3-2) and TRBJ1-3, with a tentative D call TRBD1 (5 bases). The CDR3 consists of 15 residues. The germline V gene has CDR1 LGHDT and CDR2 YNNKEL (reference sequence). V was cut by 3 bases and J by 9 bases, with 18 bases left in between.

This sequence joins TRBV6-4 and TRBJ2-1, with D perhaps matching TRBD2 (6 bases). The V gene lost 6 bases and the J gene lost 3 bases, with 9 bases spanning the gap. The CDR3 extends over 13 amino acids. CDR1 and CDR2 (germline): MRHNA, SNTAGT. CDR3: CASSLALYNEQFF. The CDR3 DNA reads TGTGCCAGCAGCCTAGCGCTCTACAATGAGCAGTTCTTC.

The chain joins TRBV19 to TRBJ2-1; 7 nucleotides align to TRBD2. The CDR3 spans 14 residues. Germline-derived CDR1 and CDR2 are LNHDA and SQIVND (reference sequence). CDR3 loop: CATCRGGDLNEQFF. CDR3 bases: TGTGCTACTTGTCGTGGGGGGGATTTGAATGAGCAGTTCTTC.

This rearrangement joins TRBV5-6 to TRBJ1-6; D remains ambiguous. CDR3 length: 16 residues. CDR1 SGHDT and CDR2 YYEEEE come from the germline V gene. The germline V and J ends were trimmed by 2 bases and 6 bases, with 15 bases remaining between them. As DNA, the CDR3 is TGTGCCAGCAGCTTCCTTAGATCCCTTCCTAATTCACCCCTCCACTTT. As protein: CASSFLRSLPNSPLHF.

This rearrangement joins TRBV5-1 to TRBJ2-3; TRBD2 might be the D (5 bases). Trimming left V 5 bases short and J 4 bases short, with 14 bases between. The CDR3 length is 14 residues. Per the germline V gene, CDR1 is SGHRS and CDR2 is YFSETQ. For the CDR3, the DNA is TGCGCCAGCAGACTAGAGCCCTGGGCAGATACGCAGTATTTT. This translates into CASRLEPWADTQYF.

The chain employs TRBV11-2 and TRBJ1-1; no clear D gene. V was trimmed by 5 bases and J by 6 bases, leaving 16 bases between them. The CDR3 spans 14 residues. Germline V gene lookup returns CDR1 SGHAT and CDR2 FQNNGV. CDR3 in DNA: TGTGCCAGCAGCCCCACGTTGGAAAGACCTGAAGCTTTCTTT. Protein product: CASSPTLERPEAFF. The full variable domain, its missing parts supplied by reference TRBV11-2 and TRBJ1-1, is EAGVAQSPRYKIIEKRQSVAFWCNPISGHATLYWYQQILGQGPKLLIQFQNNGVVDDSQLPKDRFSAERLKGVDSTLKIQPAKLEDSAVYLCASSPTLERPEAFFGQGTRLTVV.

The genes are TRBV18 and TRBJ1-5, with 8 nucleotides matching TRBD1. CDR1 KGHSH and CDR2 LQKENI come from the germline V gene. The J segment lost 6 bases and the V segment lost 3 bases, leaving 7 bases of the junction unmatched. The CDR3 loop spans 15 amino acids. CDR3 DNA: TGTGCCAGCTCACCGCGGCAGGGGGCCGGTCAGCCCCAGCATTTT. It translates to CASSPRQGAGQPQHF.

This rearrangement joins TRBV11-2 to TRBJ1-1, with D possibly matching TRBD1 (5 bases). Germline assignment: CDR1 SGHAT and CDR2 FQNNGV. V shed 5 bases and J shed 6 bases, with 10 bases lying between them. The CDR3 covers 12 residues. CDR3 in amino acids: CASSIGGSEAFF. In nucleotides, the CDR3 is TGTGCCAGCAGCATTGGGGGGTCTGAAGCTTTCTTT.

The chain uses TRBV6-5 and TRBJ2-2; weak D call: TRBD1 (6 bases). CDR1 MNHEY and CDR2 SVGAGI come from the germline V gene. With 7 bases removed from V and 4 bases from J, the gap between germline ends came to 16 bases. This CDR3 has 15 residues. The DNA for the CDR3 is TGTGCCAGCAAGGGTACAGGACAGACCACCGGGGAGCTGTTTTTT. This codes for CASKGTGQTTGELFF.

The chain joins TRBV27 to TRBJ1-1, with 9 bases matching TRBD1. The V segment lost 4 bases and the J segment 4 bases; nucleotides outside the gene matches: 7. The CDR3 spans 15 residues. Germline assignment: CDR1 MNHEY and CDR2 SMNVEV (reference sequence). The CDR3 region is CASSSPGTGSTEAFF. Here the CDR3 DNA reads TGTGCCAGCAGTTCCCCCGGGACAGGGAGCACTGAAGCTTTCTTT.

The chain links TRBV7-8 to TRBJ1-6; unclear D gene. The CDR3 length is 15 residues. Germline V CDR1 and CDR2: SGHVS, FQNEAQ. The V end lost 5 bases, the J end lost 3 bases, and 11 bases lay between the germline ends. The chain's CDR3 is CASSEWANYNSPLHF. The CDR3 DNA reads TGTGCCAGCAGCGAATGGGCTAACTATAATTCACCCCTCCACTTT.

The V call is TRBV5-4, the J call TRBJ2-3, with 12 positions matching TRBD2. J was trimmed by 2 bases and V by 4 bases; bases with no gene match: 5. Germline V lookup: CDR1 SGHNT, CDR2 YYREEE (reference sequence). There are 16 residues in the CDR3. CDR3 nucleotide sequence: TGTGCCAGCAGCAGACGACTAGCGGGGGACACAGATACGCAGTATTTT. Protein product: CASSRRLAGDTDTQYF.

V usage is TRBV2 and J usage is TRBJ2-6, with D perhaps TRBD1 (6 bases). This CDR3 region has 14 residues. Per the germline V gene, CDR1 is SNHLY and CDR2 is FYNNEI. Trimming took 5 bases from V and 3 from J, leaving 8 bases between them. CDR3 region: CASSSGVGANVLTF. CDR3 bases: TGTGCCAGCAGTTCAGGGGTTGGGGCCAACGTCCTGACTTTC.

The chain uses TRBV2 and TRBJ1-1, with a possible D match to TRBD1 (6 bases). The V end was cut by 8 bases, the J end by 5 bases, with 21 bases between. Germline values: CDR1 SNHLY, CDR2 FYNNEI. The CDR3 has 15 amino acids. In DNA form, the CDR3 reads TGTGCCAGCCGAGTTGAAATACAGGGAGGGACTGAAGCTTTCTTT. Translation gives CASRVEIQGGTEAFF.